The T cell receptor (beta chain) under discussion was sequenced for a study of identical twins. As regards this clonotype: Its target is not known.

Germline V CDR1 and CDR2: MGHDK, SYGVNS. Trimming removed 10 bases from V and 4 bases from J, with 14 bases in between. The CDR3 is 14 amino acids. Template switching introduced a universal primer site, and the cDNA bore unique molecular identifiers. Via MiXCR, TCRdb re-called the 5' RACE reads, giving one row per CDR3 protein. Among roughly 1.6 million distinct CDR3 sequences listed, less than 40% were seen once. Study results and caveats: The models gave estimates that fell short of the out-of-frame TCR alpha sharing seen in monozygotic twins.

Sequencing was done on a sample of cord blood. This sequence originates from a newborn girl in good health. The rearrangement uses TRBV25-1 and TRBJ2-6, with D perhaps matching TRBD1 (6 bases). CDR3 DNA sequence: TGTGCCACACTTCAGGGGTCCGGGGCCAACGTCCTGACTTTC. Its protein product is CATLQGSGANVLTF.